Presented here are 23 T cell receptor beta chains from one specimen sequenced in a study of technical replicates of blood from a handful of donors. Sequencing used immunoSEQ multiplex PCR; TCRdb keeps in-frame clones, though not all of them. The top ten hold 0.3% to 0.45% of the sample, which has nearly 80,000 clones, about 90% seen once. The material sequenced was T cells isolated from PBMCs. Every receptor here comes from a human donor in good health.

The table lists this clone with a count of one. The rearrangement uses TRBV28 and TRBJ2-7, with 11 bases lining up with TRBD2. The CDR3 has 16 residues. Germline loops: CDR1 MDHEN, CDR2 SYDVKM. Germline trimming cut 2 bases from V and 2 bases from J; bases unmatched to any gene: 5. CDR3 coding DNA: TGTGCCAGCAGTTTACCTGGACTAGCGGGCGCCTACGAGCAGTACTTC. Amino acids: CASSLPGLAGAYEQYF.

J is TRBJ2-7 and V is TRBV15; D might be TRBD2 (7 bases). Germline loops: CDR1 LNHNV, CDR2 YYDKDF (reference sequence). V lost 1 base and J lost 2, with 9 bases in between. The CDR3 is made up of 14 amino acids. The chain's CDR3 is CATSRGEGAYEQYF. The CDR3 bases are TGTGCCACCAGCAGAGGGGAGGGGGCCTACGAGCAGTACTTC.

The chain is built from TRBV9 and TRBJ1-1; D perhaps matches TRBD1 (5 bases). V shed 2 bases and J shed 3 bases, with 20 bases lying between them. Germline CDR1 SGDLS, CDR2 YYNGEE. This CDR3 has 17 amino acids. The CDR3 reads CASSVSGQVTGHTEAFF. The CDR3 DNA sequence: TGTGCCAGCAGCGTTTCCGGACAAGTAACAGGCCACACTGAAGCTTTCTTT. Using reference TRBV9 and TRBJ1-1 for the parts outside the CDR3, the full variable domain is DSGVTQTPKHLITATGQRVTLRCSPRSGDLSVYWYQQSLDQGLQFLIQYYNGEERAKGNILERFSAQQFPDLHSELNLSSLELGDSALYFCASSVSGQVTGHTEAFFGQGTRLTVV.

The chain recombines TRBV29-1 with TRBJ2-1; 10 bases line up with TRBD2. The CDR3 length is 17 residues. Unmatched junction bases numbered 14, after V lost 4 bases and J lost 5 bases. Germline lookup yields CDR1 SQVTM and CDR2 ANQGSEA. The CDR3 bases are TGCAGCGTTGGGGGCGCAGCGGGGGGGCGGGACCACAATGAGCAGTTCTTC. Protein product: CSVGGAAGGRDHNEQFF.

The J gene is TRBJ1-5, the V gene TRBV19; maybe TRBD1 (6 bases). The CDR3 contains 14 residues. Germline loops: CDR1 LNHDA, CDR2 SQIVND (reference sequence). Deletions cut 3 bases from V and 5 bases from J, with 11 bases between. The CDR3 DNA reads TGTGCCAGTAGTATCCGGGACAACCATCAGCCCCAGCATTTT. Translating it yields CASSIRDNHQPQHF.

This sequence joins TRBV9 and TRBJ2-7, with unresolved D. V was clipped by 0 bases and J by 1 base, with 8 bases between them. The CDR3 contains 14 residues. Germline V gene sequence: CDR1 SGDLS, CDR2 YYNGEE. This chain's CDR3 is CASSVDPLSYEQYF. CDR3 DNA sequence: TGTGCCAGCAGCGTAGATCCCCTATCCTACGAGCAGTACTTC.

CDR3 DNA sequence: TGTGCCAGTAGTAGTCCCGGGAGAGATGGCTACACCTTC. This encodes CASSSPGRDGYTF. The chain combines TRBV19 with TRBJ1-2; no firm D call. Per germline, CDR1 LNHDA and CDR2 SQIVND (reference sequence). V was shortened by 4 bases and J by 6 bases, with 12 bases between the two germline ends. The CDR3 extends over 13 amino acids.

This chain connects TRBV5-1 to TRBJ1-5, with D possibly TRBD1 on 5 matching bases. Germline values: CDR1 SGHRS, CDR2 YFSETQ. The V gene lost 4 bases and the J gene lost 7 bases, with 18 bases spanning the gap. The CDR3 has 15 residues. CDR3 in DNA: TGCGCCAGCAGCACCGCCGGGGGGTCCGGGCAGCCCCAGCATTTT. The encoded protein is CASSTAGGSGQPQHF.

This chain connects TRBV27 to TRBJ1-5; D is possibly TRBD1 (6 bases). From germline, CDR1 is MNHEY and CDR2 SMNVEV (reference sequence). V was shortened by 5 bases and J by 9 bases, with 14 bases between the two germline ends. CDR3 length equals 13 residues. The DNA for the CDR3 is TGTGCCAGCAGTCAACAGGGTTCCCGGCCCCAGCATTTT. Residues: CASSQQGSRPQHF.

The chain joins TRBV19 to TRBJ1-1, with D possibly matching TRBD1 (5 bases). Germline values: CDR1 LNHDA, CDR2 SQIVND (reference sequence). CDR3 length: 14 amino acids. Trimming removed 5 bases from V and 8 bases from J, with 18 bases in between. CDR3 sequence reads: CASSHVARVAEAFF. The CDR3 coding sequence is TGTGCCAGTAGTCACGTCGCCAGGGTGGCAGAAGCTTTCTTT.

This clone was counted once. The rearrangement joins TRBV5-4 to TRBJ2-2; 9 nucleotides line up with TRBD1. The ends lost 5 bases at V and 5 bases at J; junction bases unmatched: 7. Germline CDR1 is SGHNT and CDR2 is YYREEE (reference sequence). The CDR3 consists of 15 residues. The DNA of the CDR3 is TGTGCCAGCAGGTTAGGGACAGGGTTGACCGGGGAGCTGTTTTTT. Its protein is CASRLGTGLTGELFF. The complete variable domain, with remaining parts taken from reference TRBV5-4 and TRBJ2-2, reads ETGVTQSPTHLIKTRGQQVTLRCSSQSGHNTVSWYQQALGQGPQFIFQYYREEENGRGNFPPRFSGLQFPNYSSELNVNALELDDSALYLCASRLGTGLTGELFFGEGSRLTVL.

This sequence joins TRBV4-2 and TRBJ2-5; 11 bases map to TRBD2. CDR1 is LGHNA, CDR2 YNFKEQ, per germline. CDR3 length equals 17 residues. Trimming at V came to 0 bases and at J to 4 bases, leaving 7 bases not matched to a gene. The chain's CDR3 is CASSQDTSGRGAETQYF. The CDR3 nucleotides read TGTGCCAGCAGCCAAGATACTAGCGGGAGAGGGGCAGAGACCCAGTACTTC.

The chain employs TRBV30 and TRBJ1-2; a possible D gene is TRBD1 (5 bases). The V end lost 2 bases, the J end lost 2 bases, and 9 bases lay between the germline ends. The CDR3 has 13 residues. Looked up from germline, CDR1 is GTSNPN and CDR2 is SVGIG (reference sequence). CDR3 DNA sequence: TGTGCCTGGAGTCAGCAGGGAAACTATGGCTACACCTTC. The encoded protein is CAWSQQGNYGYTF.

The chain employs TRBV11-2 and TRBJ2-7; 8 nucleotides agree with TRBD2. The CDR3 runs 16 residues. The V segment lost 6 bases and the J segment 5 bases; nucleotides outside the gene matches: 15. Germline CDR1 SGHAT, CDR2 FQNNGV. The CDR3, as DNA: TGTGCCAGCAGTTCCATCAGCGGGAGCCCTGCTAACGAGCAGTACTTC. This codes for CASSSISGSPANEQYF.

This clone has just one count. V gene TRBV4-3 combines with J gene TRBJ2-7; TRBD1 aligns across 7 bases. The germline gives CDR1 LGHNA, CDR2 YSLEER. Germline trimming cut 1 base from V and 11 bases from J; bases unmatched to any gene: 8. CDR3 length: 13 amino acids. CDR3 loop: CASSQVGATGKYF. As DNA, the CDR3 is TGCGCCAGCAGCCAAGTCGGAGCGACAGGGAAGTACTTC.

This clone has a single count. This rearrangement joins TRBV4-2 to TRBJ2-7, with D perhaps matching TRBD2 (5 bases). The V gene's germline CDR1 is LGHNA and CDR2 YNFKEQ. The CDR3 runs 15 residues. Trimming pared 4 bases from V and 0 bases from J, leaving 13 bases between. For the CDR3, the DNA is TGTGCCAGCAGCCCACCAAGTGAGGGCTCCTACGAGCAGTACTTC. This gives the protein CASSPPSEGSYEQYF.

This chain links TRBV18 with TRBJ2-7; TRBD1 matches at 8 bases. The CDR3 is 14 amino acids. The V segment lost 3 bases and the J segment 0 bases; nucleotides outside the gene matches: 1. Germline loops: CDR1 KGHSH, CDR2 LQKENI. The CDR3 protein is CASSPGQDSYEQYF. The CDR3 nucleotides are TGTGCCAGCTCACCGGGACAGGACTCCTACGAGCAGTACTTC.

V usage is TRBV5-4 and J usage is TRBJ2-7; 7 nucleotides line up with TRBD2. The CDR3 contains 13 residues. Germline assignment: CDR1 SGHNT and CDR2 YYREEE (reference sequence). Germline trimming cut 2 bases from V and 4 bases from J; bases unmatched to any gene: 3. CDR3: CASSFGGGYEQYF. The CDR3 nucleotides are TGTGCCAGCAGCTTCGGCGGGGGTTACGAGCAGTACTTC.

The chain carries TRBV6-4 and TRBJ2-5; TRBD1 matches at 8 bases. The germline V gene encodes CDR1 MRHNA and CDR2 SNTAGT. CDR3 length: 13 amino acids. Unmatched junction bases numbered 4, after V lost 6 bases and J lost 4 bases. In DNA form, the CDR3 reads TGTGCCAGCAGCCGAGACAGGGGAGAGACCCAGTACTTC. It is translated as CASSRDRGETQYF.

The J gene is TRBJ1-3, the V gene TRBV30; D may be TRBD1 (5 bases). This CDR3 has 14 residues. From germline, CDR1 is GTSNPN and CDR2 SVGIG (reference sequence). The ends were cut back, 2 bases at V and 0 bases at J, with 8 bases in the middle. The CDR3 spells CAWSPGYSGNTIYF. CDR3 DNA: TGTGCCTGGAGTCCAGGGTACTCTGGAAACACCATATATTTT.

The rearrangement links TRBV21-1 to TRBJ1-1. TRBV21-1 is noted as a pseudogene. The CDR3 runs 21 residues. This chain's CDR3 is CASSNEGPLTPGRFMNTEAFF. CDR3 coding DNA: TGTGCCAGCAGCAACGAGGGCCCACTTACTCCGGGGAGGTTTATGAACACTGAAGCTTTCTTT.

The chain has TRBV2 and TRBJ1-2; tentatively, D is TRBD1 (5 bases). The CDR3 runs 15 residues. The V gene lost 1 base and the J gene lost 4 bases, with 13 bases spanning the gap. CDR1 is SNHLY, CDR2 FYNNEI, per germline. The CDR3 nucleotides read TGTGCCAGCAGTGAAGAGTGGGGGGGAGGCTATGGCTACACCTTC. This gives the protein CASSEEWGGGYGYTF.

CDR3 nucleotides: TGTGCCAGCAGCTCCTCCGGGGTAGCGGCACAAGAGACCCAGTACTTC. It yields the protein CASSSSGVAAQETQYF. The chain is built from TRBV7-3 and TRBJ2-5, with D perhaps matching TRBD2 (6 bases). The CDR3 consists of 16 residues. Germline V gene data show CDR1 as SGHTA and CDR2 as FQGTGA. The V and J ends lost 4 bases and 2 bases respectively, with 17 bases between them. Full variable domain (missing parts from reference TRBV7-3 and TRBJ2-5): GAGVSQTPSNKVTEKGKYVELRCDPISGHTALYWYRQSLGQGPEFLIYFQGTGAADDSGLPNDRFFAVRPEGSVSTLKIQRTERGDSAVYLCASSSSGVAAQETQYFGPGTRLLVL.